This T cell receptor beta chain originates from a study of high-grade serous ovarian cancer treatment subgroups. Study at large: Mean per sample: around 14,000 reads, 6,500 to 9,000 unique TCR beta rearrangements. General observations from the study: Different patients shared almost no repertoire; same-patient tumors shared 0.11 to 0.79. CDR1 and CDR2 were left unanalyzed; analyses focused on CDR3.

Trimming pared 1 base from V and 0 bases from J, leaving 6 bases between. The CDR3 runs 15 residues. Germline V gene lookup returns CDR1 MNHEY and CDR2 SVGAGI. Tumor samples were taken before definitive surgery or chemotherapy. The repertoire was sequenced with immunoSEQ multiplex PCR; TCRdb's copy has only in-frame clones and lacks some. The sample carries about 12,000 clones, just over 85% recorded once. In the case of this clone: Antigen unknown.

The sample was tumor tissue. The TCR originated in a human donor with high-grade serous ovarian cancer. The V and J genes are TRBV6-5 and TRBJ2-2, with D possibly TRBD2 on 5 matching bases. The CDR3: CASSYWTANTGELFF. Written as DNA, the CDR3 is TGTGCCAGCAGTTACTGGACTGCGAACACCGGGGAGCTGTTTTTT.